This TCR beta chain comes out of a study of PD-1 blockade in classical Hodgkin lymphoma. Time point reported: cycle 4 day 1 (C4D1), after more than five weeks of nivolumab. Each patient experienced a relapse that followed autologous stem cell transplantation, and brentuximab vedotin exposure varied. The investigators isolated CD8+ T cells from thawed PBMCs using magnetic negative selection. Worth noting for this clone: Its antigen is still unknown.

Sequencing used immunoSEQ multiplex PCR; TCRdb keeps in-frame clones, though not all of them. Of roughly 10,000 clones listed, 65% to 75% were seen once; the top ten hold approximately 10%. Study results and caveats: Whereas CD4+ TCR diversity had risen significantly by C4D1, CD8+ TCR diversity had not.

Trimming shortened V by 5 bases and J by 6 bases, and 18 bases separated the two germline ends. CDR1 SGHVS and CDR2 FQNEAQ come from the germline V gene. The CDR3 totals 15 residues. The V gene is TRBV7-8, the J gene TRBJ2-3; tentative D call: TRBD2 (6 bases). The sequence was obtained from a human donor with classical Hodgkin lymphoma. The sequencing used CD8+ T cells from blood, collected before the fourth cycle of nivolumab. The DNA of the CDR3 is TGTGCCAGCAGCACTTACGGGAGTATAGTCGATACGCAGTATTTT. It encodes CASSTYGSIVDTQYF.